This T cell receptor (beta chain) was recorded in a study of T cells after yellow fever vaccination. On the study more broadly: Any fraction with a low cell number was prepared using SMART-Seq v4 Ultra Low Input. Study outcomes and limitations: A large majority of primary-vaccination clones showed up again after the booster (around 95% CD4, 88% CD8). A weaker but faster secondary response was observed, peaking on day 5 versus 15.

By 5'RACE template switching, TCR cDNA was produced, with a universal primer site and UMIs added in the process. TCRdb processed the 5' RACE reads anew with MiXCR; each CDR3 protein has one entry. Of around 350,000 distinct CDR3 sequences in the sample, around 10% were seen once. A note on this clonotype: The antigen is not known.

Looked up from germline, CDR1 is SEHNR and CDR2 is FQNEAQ (reference sequence). This CDR3 contains 13 residues. The V and J ends lost 5 bases and 9 bases respectively, with 11 bases between them. The sequenced sample was PBMCs, obtained on the day of the first yellow fever vaccination. The sequence was obtained from a man younger than 30 who received the YFV17D yellow fever vaccine. The chain links TRBV7-9 to TRBJ1-6; D gene uncertain. The CDR3 bases are TGTGCCAGCAGCGGGAACATATTTTCACCCCTCCACTTT. Amino acid sequence: CASSGNIFSPLHF.